Listed here are 12 T cell receptor beta chains from one sample, sequenced in a study of CD8 T cells in Susac syndrome (dated by TCRdb to about 2019). The library was built by means of the immunoSEQ multiplex PCR assay. RNA was extracted using the RNeasy kit, and roughly 0.5 to 1 microgram was reverse transcribed with random hexamers. TCRdb ran its own pipeline on the public reads, namely fastp trimming at Q25 and MiXCR clone calling, and kept in-frame beta chains. Identical CDR3 protein sequences are pooled into one entry, listed with their most common genes and DNA. Recorded for this sample are about 210,000 distinct CDR3 sequences; 94% of them occurred a single time. The top ten clonotypes cover over 0.15% of the sample. Material for sequencing was CD4+ T cells from PBMCs. The receptor source for this set is a human donor with Susac syndrome.

The chain links TRBV4-3 to TRBJ1-6; D remains ambiguous. Looked up from germline, CDR1 is LGHNA and CDR2 is YSLEER. Between the trimmed V and J ends, which lost 0 bases and 2 bases, there was a span of 11 bases. The CDR3 contains 17 residues. DNA of the CDR3: TGCGCCAGCAGCCAAGATGCGGTCAGGACCTATAATTCACCCCTCCACTTT. Residues: CASSQDAVRTYNSPLHF.

Here the CDR3 reads CATSRDRGKGVDTEAFF. The CDR3 DNA is TGTGCCACCAGCAGAGATCGCGGTAAAGGGGTGGACACTGAAGCTTTCTTT. This sequence joins TRBV15 and TRBJ1-1; D is possibly TRBD1 (5 bases). Germline V gene sequence: CDR1 LNHNV, CDR2 YYDKDF (reference sequence). Trimming pared 0 bases from V and 3 bases from J, leaving 17 bases between. The CDR3 has 17 residues.

The V and J genes are TRBV19 and TRBJ2-1, with 9 bases aligning to TRBD2. The CDR3 is 15 amino acids. Trimming at V came to 5 bases and at J to 3 bases, leaving 5 bases not matched to a gene. CDR1 is LNHDA, CDR2 SQIVND, per germline (reference sequence). In DNA, the CDR3 is TGTGCCAGTAGTCTCAGCGGGGGGAACTACAATGAGCAGTTCTTC. As protein: CASSLSGGNYNEQFF.

The J gene is TRBJ1-6, the V gene TRBV5-4; TRBD1 matches 11 bases. In germline, CDR1 is SGHNT, CDR2 YYREEE (reference sequence). The CDR3 spans 14 residues. V gave up 4 bases and J gave up 8 bases; unmatched junction bases: 2. The CDR3 region is CASSPGQGDSPLHF. CDR3 sequence (DNA): TGTGCCAGCAGCCCGGGACAGGGGGATTCACCCCTCCACTTT.

This chain joins TRBV30 and TRBJ1-1, with D unclear. The CDR3 runs to 12 residues. Trimming cost V 5 bases and J 2 bases, with 9 bases left between them. Germline-derived CDR1 and CDR2 are GTSNPN and SVGIG (reference sequence). The CDR3 region has the DNA TGTGCCTGGCGGCTTACTAACACTGAAGCTTTCTTT. As protein: CAWRLTNTEAFF.

This clonotype occurred once. The V and J genes are TRBV5-4 and TRBJ1-2; tentative D call: TRBD1 (6 bases). The CDR3 runs 16 residues. The ends were cut back, 7 bases at V and 3 bases at J, with 22 bases in the middle. From germline, CDR1 is SGHNT and CDR2 YYREEE (reference sequence). CDR3 in amino acids: CASLQGPRGLHYGYTF. Written as DNA, the CDR3 is TGTGCCAGCTTACAGGGTCCACGGGGCCTTCACTATGGCTACACCTTC.

This clonotype was seen just once. The chain links TRBV29-1 to TRBJ1-1, with D hard to call. V was trimmed by 7 bases and J by 5 bases, leaving 17 bases between them. Germline V gives CDR1 SQVTM, CDR2 ANQGSEA. The CDR3 contains 13 residues. Here the CDR3 DNA reads TGCAGCGCCGAGCCCGGGGTTGGAACTGAAGCTTTCTTT. It translates to CSAEPGVGTEAFF.

This sequence joins TRBV2 and TRBJ2-5, with a weak D call TRBD1 (6 bases). The CDR3 loop spans 13 amino acids. The germline CDR1 and CDR2 sequences are SNHLY and FYNNEI. V shed 7 bases and J shed 1 base, with 10 bases lying between them. The CDR3 DNA is TGTGCCAGCATCGCGGACAGCCAAGAGACCCAGTACTTC. Its protein product is CASIADSQETQYF. The whole variable domain, remainder taken from reference TRBV2 and TRBJ2-5, is EPEVTQTPSHQVTQMGQEVILRCVPISNHLYFYWYRQILGQKVEFLVSFYNNEISEKSEIFDDQFSVERPDGSNFTLKIRSTKLEDSAMYFCASIADSQETQYFGPGTRLLVL.

The gene calls are TRBV9 and TRBJ2-1; D might be TRBD1 or TRBD2, each matching 5 bases. Germline CDR1 and CDR2: SGDLS and YYNGEE. The CDR3 loop spans 17 amino acids. The V gene lost 1 base and the J gene lost 7 bases, with 21 bases spanning the gap. The CDR3 loop is CASSVLYGASTGNEQFF. CDR3 in DNA: TGTGCCAGCAGCGTATTATACGGGGCCTCGACGGGAAATGAGCAGTTCTTC.

The genes are TRBV9 and TRBJ2-5, with TRBD1 identical over 8 bases. Germline V gene lookup returns CDR1 SGDLS and CDR2 YYNGEE. The trim removed 4 bases at V and 2 bases at J, leaving 7 bases unmatched. The CDR3 loop spans 15 amino acids. In DNA form, the CDR3 reads TGTGCCAGCAGCTTTAGTTACAGGGGGCAAGAGACCCAGTACTTC. Amino acids: CASSFSYRGQETQYF.

The chain links TRBV29-1 to TRBJ1-2; possibly TRBD1 for D (5 bases). CDR3 size: 14 residues. Germline CDR1 SQVTM, CDR2 ANQGSEA. Between the trimmed V and J ends, which lost 1 base and 8 bases, there was a span of 17 bases. The CDR3 DNA follows: TGCAGCGTTGAAGTGGGAGGGGAGACGGGGGGCTACACCTTC. Protein: CSVEVGGETGGYTF.

The chain couples TRBV6-2 or TRBV6-3 to TRBJ2-7, with D possibly being TRBD1 (5 bases). V shed 6 bases and J shed 4 bases, with 19 bases lying between them. CDR3 length: 15 amino acids. Germline V lookup: CDR1 MNHEY, CDR2 SVGEGT. CDR3 in amino acids: CASRHDPRVSYEQYF. Here the CDR3 DNA reads TGTGCCAGCAGACACGACCCCAGGGTTTCGTACGAGCAGTACTTC.